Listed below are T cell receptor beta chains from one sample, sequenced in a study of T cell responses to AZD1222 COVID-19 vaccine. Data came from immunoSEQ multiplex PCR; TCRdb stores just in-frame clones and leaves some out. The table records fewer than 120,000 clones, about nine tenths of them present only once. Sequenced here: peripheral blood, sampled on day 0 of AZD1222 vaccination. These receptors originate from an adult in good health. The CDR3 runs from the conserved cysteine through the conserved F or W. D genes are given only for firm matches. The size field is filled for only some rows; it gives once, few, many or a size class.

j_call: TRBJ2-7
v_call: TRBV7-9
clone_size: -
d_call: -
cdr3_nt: TGTGCCAGCAGCCCACCGGAAGGCTACGAGCAGTACTTC
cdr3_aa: CASSPPEGYEQYF

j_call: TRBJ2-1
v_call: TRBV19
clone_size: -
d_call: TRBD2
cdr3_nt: TGTGCCAGTAGTATACTTAAGACTAGCGGGTACAATGAGCAGTTCTTC
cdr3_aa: CASSILKTSGYNEQFF

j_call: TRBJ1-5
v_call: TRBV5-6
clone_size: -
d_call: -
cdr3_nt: TGTGCCAGCAGCCGAAGGACCGGGGACCAGCCCCAGCATTTT
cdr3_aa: CASSRRTGDQPQHF

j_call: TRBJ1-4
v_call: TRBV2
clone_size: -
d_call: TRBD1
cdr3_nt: TGTGCCAGCACTTGGGGACAGGGTAATGAAAAACTGTTTTTT
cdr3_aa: CASTWGQGNEKLFF

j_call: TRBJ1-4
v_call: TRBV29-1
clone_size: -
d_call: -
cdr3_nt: TGCAGCGTGGGGGTTTCAGGTGAAAAACTGTTTTTT
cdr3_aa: CSVGVSGEKLFF

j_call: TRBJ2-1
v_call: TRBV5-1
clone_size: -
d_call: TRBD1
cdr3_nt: TGCGCCAGCAGCTTCCGGGACAGGAAAGGCAATGAGCAGTTCTTC
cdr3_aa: CASSFRDRKGNEQFF

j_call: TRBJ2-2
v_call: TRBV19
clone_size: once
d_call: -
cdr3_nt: TGTGCCAGTAGTCCGAACACCGGGGAGCTGTTTTTT
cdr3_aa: CASSPNTGELFF

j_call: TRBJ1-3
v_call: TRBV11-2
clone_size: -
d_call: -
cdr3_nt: TGTGCCAGCAGCTTTACACGGCTAGAGACCATATATTTT
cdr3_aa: CASSFTRLETIYF

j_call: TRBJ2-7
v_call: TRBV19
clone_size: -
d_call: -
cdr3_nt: TGTGCCAGTAGTATAGGACTCAGGGGCTACGAGCAGTACTTC
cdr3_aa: CASSIGLRGYEQYF

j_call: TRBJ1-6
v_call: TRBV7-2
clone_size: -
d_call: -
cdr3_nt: TGTGCCAGCAGCTTACAAACCTTGATATACTCACCCCTCCACTTT
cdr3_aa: CASSLQTLIYSPLHF

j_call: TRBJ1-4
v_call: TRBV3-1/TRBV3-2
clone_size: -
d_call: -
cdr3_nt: TGTGCCAGCAGCCAAGATTTATGGGAGACCTCAACTAATGAAAAACTGTTTTTT
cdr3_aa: CASSQDLWETSTNEKLFF

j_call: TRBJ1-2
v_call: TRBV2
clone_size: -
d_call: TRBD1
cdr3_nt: TGTGCCAGCAGTGGGGACAGGAACTATGGCTACACCTTC
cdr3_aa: CASSGDRNYGYTF

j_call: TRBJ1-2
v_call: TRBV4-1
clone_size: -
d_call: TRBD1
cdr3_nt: TGCGCCAGCAGCCAACCCCAGGGGGCGCGGGATGGCTACACCTTC
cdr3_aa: CASSQPQGARDGYTF

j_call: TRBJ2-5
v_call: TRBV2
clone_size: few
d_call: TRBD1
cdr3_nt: TGTGCCAGCCACCGGGACAGGGGGCTTGGGGAGACCCAGTACTTC
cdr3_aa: CASHRDRGLGETQYF

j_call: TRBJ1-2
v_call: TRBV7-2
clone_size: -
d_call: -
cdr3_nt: TGTGCCAGCAGCTTAGCGCTCGCCGGGAGAGGTGGCTACACCTTC
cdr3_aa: CASSLALAGRGGYTF

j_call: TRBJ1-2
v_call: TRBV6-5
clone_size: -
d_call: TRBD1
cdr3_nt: TGTGCCAGCAGTAAGGGACAGCAAGACACCTTC
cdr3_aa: CASSKGQQDTF

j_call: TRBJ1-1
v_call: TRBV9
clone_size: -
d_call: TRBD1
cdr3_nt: TGTGCCAGCAGCGTACGGGACAGTGGAACTGAAGCTTTCTTT
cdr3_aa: CASSVRDSGTEAFF

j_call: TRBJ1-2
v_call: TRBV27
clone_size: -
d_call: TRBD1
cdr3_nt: TGTGCCAGCAGTTCACCGGGGACAGGACTCTATGGCTACACCTTC
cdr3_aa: CASSSPGTGLYGYTF

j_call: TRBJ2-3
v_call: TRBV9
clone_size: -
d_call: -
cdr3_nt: TGTGCCAGCACCCGAGGGGGGGGTTTTGGGGCAGATACGCAGTATTTT
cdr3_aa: CASTRGGGFGADTQYF

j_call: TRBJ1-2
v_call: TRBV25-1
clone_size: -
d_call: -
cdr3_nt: TGTGCCAGCAGTGCGAGCTGGGCAGGCCTTAACTATGGCTACACCTTC
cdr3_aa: CASSASWAGLNYGYTF

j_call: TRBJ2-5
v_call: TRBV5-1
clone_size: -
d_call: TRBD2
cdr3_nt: TGCGCCAGCAGCTCCGGTGGACTAGCGGGGGTGGAGACCCAGTACTTC
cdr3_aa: CASSSGGLAGVETQYF

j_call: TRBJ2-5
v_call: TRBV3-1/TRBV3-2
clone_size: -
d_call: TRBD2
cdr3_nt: TGTGCCAGCAGCCAAGTTCCCGCACTAGCGGGAGGTGAGACCCAGTACTTC
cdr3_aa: CASSQVPALAGGETQYF

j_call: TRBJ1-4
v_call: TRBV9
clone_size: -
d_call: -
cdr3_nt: TGTGCCAGCAGTAGCCAGGGTGAAAAACTGTTTTTT
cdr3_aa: CASSSQGEKLFF

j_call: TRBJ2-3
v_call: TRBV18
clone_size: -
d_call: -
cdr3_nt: TGTGCCAGCTCACCACTACCATCGACGGGACTGGCGGCAGATACGCAGTATTTT
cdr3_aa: CASSPLPSTGLAADTQYF

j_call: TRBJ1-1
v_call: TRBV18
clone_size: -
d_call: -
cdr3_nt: TGTGCCAGCTCACCATTAGGCAGGACCAGCACTGAAGCTTTCTTT
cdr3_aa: CASSPLGRTSTEAFF

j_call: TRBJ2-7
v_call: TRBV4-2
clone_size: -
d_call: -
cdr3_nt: TGTGCCAGCAGCCAAGATGGGGCGCTCTACGAGCAGTACTTC
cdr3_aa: CASSQDGALYEQYF

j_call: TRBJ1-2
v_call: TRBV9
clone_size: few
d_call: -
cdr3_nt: TGTGCCAGCACCACCACCACCGGGAGTGGACTCGTGGGCTACACCTTC
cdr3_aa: CASTTTTGSGLVGYTF

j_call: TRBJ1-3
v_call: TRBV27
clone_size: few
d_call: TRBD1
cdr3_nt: TGTGCCAGCAGTCTCACAGGGGACCATCCCTCTGGAAACACCATATATTTT
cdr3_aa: CASSLTGDHPSGNTIYF

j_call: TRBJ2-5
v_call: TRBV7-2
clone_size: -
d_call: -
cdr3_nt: TGTGCCAGCAGCCCTTGGCGAGAGACCCAGTACTTC
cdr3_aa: CASSPWRETQYF

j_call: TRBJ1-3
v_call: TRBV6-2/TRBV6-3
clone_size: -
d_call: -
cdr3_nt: TGTGCCAGCAGTTCCAACGGCGACTCTGGAAACACCATATATTTT
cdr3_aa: CASSSNGDSGNTIYF

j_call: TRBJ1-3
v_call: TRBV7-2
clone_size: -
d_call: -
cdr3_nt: TGTGCCAGCAGCTTAGAGTACTCTGGAAACACCATATATTTT
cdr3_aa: CASSLEYSGNTIYF

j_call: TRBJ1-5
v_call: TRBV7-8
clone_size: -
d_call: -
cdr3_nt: TGTGCCAGCAGCACGGACAGCAGCAATCAGCCCCAGCATTTT
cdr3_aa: CASSTDSSNQPQHF

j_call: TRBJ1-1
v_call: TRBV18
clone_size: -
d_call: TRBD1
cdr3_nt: TGTGCCAGCTCACTACCGACAGGGATGAACACTGAAGCTTTCTTT
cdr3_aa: CASSLPTGMNTEAFF

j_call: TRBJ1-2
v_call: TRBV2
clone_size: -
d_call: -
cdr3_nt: TGTGCCAGCAGTGACCAGGGCCTCCTAGACACCTTC
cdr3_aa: CASSDQGLLDTF

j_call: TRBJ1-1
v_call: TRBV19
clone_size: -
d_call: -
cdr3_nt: TGTGCCAGTAGTATAGATCTGGGTGAGGTCAACACTGAAGCTTTCTTT
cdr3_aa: CASSIDLGEVNTEAFF

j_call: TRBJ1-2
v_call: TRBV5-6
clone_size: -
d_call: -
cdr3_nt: TGTGCCAGCAGCCCGTGGAGCAACTATGGCTACACCTTC
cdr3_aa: CASSPWSNYGYTF

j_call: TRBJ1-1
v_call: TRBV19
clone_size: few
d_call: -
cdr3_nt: TGTGCCAGTAGTAGAGGACAGCACACTGAAGCTTTCTTT
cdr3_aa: CASSRGQHTEAFF

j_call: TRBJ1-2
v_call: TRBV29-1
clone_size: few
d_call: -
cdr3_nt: TGCAGCGTTATGCTAGGGTCCGGCGGCTACACCTTC
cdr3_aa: CSVMLGSGGYTF

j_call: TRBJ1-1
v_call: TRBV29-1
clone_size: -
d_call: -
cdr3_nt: TGCAGCGTTGATTGGTCTTACCACGGGAACACTGAAGCTTTCTTT
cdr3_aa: CSVDWSYHGNTEAFF

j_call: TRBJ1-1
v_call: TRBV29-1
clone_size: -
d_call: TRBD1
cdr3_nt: TGCAGCGTCGCCGACAGGGCAGGGGCTGAAGCTTTCTTT
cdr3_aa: CSVADRAGAEAFF

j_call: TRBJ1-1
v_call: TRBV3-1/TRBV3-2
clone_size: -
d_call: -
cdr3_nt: TGTGCCAGCAGCCAGGGGGGTCTAGGGAAAGCTTTCTTT
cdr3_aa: CASSQGGLGKAFF